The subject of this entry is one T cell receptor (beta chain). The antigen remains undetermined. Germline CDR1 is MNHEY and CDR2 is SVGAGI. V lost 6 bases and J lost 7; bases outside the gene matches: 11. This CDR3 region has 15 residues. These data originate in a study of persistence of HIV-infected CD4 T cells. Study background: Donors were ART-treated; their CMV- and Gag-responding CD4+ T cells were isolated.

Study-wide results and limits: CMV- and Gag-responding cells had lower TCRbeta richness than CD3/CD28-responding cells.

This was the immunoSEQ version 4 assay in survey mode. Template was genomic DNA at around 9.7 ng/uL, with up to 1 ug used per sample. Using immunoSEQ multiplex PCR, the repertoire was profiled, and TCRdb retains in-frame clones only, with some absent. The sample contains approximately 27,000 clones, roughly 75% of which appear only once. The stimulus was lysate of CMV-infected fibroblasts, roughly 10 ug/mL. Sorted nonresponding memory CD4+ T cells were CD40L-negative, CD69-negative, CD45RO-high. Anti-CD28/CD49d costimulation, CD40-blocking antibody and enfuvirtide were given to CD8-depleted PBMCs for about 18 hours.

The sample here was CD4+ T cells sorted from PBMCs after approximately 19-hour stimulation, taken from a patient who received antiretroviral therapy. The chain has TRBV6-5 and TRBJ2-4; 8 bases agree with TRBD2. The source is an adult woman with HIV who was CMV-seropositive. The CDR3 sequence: CASSPGVAGNNIQYF. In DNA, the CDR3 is TGTGCCAGCAGCCCCGGGGTAGCGGGGAATAACATTCAGTACTTC.